The next 30 T cell receptor beta chains were all read from a single sample in a study of blood T cells in healthy people across ages. Combining a sample-barcoded 5' primer with a J-beta primer mix, a second PCR ran for roughly 6 to 11 cycles. TCRdb re-derived calls from the 5' RACE reads in MiXCR, one entry per CDR3 protein. The repertoire holds 850,000 to 1,000,000 distinct CDR3 sequences, with roughly 50% as singletons. The sequenced material came from blood. The origin of the receptors is a man aged 30-40 years in good health.

This clonotype was counted at least ten times. This chain connects TRBV10-3 to TRBJ2-5; D may be TRBD2 (6 bases). Germline assignment: CDR1 ENHRY and CDR2 SYGVKD. The CDR3 length is 14 residues. The V end lost 8 bases, the J end lost 1 base, and 14 bases lay between the germline ends. The CDR3 DNA follows: TGTGCCATCGGGGCGCCGGGGGTCCAAGAGACCCAGTACTTC. It is translated as CAIGAPGVQETQYF.

The V call is TRBV6-2 or TRBV6-3, the J call TRBJ2-5, with 7 nucleotides matching TRBD1. CDR3 size: 15 residues. From germline, CDR1 is MNHEY and CDR2 SVGEGT. The V and J ends lost 0 bases and 3 bases, in that order; junction bases with no gene match: 4. CDR3 DNA: TGTGCCAGCAGTTACTCGTCACAGGGGAAAGAGACCCAGTACTTC. Protein product: CASSYSSQGKETQYF.

The rearrangement uses TRBV14 and TRBJ2-7; maybe TRBD1 (5 bases). CDR1 is SGHDN and CDR2 is FVKESK in the germline V gene. Trimming cost V 0 bases and J 9 bases, with 12 bases left between them. The CDR3 sequence is 13 residues long. The DNA for the CDR3 is TGTGCCAGCAGCCAAGATTGGGGCTCCGGGCAGTACTTC. Its protein product is CASSQDWGSGQYF. The full variable domain, its missing parts supplied by reference TRBV14 and TRBJ2-7, is EAGVTQFPSHSVIEKGQTVTLRCDPISGHDNLYWYRRVMGKEIKFLLHFVKESKQDESGMPNNRFLAERTGGTYSTLKVQPAELEDSGVYFCASSQDWGSGQYFGPGTRLTVT.

This clonotype has a handful of counts. The chain has TRBV4-2 and TRBJ2-5; 8 bases align to TRBD2. The CDR3 extends over 14 amino acids. With V trimmed by 4 bases and J by 2 bases, 3 bases remained unmatched. CDR1 and CDR2 from the germline V gene are LGHNA and YNFKEQ. CDR3 nucleotide sequence: TGTGCCAGCAGCCGACGGGAGGGGCAAGAGACCCAGTACTTC. Protein product: CASSRREGQETQYF.

V gene TRBV20-1 combines with J gene TRBJ2-7; D is possibly TRBD2 (7 bases). Trimming removed 3 bases at V and 2 bases at J, with 14 bases between. The CDR3 length is 14 residues. Germline V gene data show CDR1 as DFQATT and CDR2 as SNEGSKA (reference sequence). The CDR3 sequence is CSASDRGAAYEQYF. DNA for the CDR3: TGCAGTGCTAGTGACCGGGGGGCGGCCTACGAGCAGTACTTC.

The chain is built from TRBV29-1 and TRBJ2-1; 9 positions match TRBD2. V shed 6 bases, J shed 9 bases, and the junction held 9 bases outside the gene matches. The CDR3 length is 13 residues. Germline V gene sequence: CDR1 SQVTM, CDR2 ANQGSEA. The CDR3 DNA is TGCAGCGTAGACGCGGGGGGGCCAAGTGAGCAGTTCTTC. Translating it yields CSVDAGGPSEQFF.

This clonotype was seen more than once but under ten times. The chain is built from TRBV29-1 and TRBJ1-2; the D gene is possibly TRBD1 (6 bases). The CDR3 is 13 amino acids. V was clipped by 1 base and J by 4 bases, with 10 bases between them. Germline values: CDR1 SQVTM, CDR2 ANQGSEA. CDR3 region: CSVEVPTGYGYTF. The DNA of the CDR3 is TGCAGCGTTGAAGTCCCGACAGGCTATGGCTACACCTTC.

This clonotype is a singleton in its sample. This sequence joins TRBV28 and TRBJ1-2; no definite D call. This CDR3 has 16 residues. V gave up 5 bases and J gave up 4 bases, with 20 bases separating them. Germline CDR1 reads MDHEN; CDR2 reads SYDVKM. CDR3 in DNA: TGTGCCAGCAGTCCTCCGGGCGGTTTGGGGTTCTATGGCTACACCTTC. As protein: CASSPPGGLGFYGYTF.

There are a few counts of this clonotype. V is TRBV5-1 and J is TRBJ1-1; TRBD1 might be the D (5 bases). The V end lost 0 bases, the J end lost 6 bases, and 12 bases lay between the germline ends. The CDR3 is made up of 14 amino acids. The germline V gene has CDR1 SGHRS and CDR2 YFSETQ. The CDR3, as DNA: TGCGCCAGCAGCTTGGAGGGGCCGGGCCCTGAAGCTTTCTTT. It codes for CASSLEGPGPEAFF. Full variable domain (missing parts from reference TRBV5-1 and TRBJ1-1): KAGVTQTPRYLIKTRGQQVTLSCSPISGHRSVSWYQQTPGQGLQFLFEYFSETQRNKGNFPGRFSGRQFSNSRSEMNVSTLELGDSALYLCASSLEGPGPEAFFGQGTRLTVV.

Comments on this clonotype: A much larger clonotype is one base distant, so this may be a read error. The V gene is TRBV6-5, the J gene TRBJ2-7; D is possibly TRBD1 (6 bases). Germline V gives CDR1 MNHEY, CDR2 SVGAGI. This CDR3 region has 15 residues. V dropped 2 bases and J dropped 0 bases, with 11 bases sitting between them. The CDR3 DNA sequence: TGTGCCAGCAGTTACACCGGGACACTCTCCTACGAGCAGTACTTC. Residues: CASSYTGTLSYEQYF.

This clonotype was counted only a few times. The chain couples TRBV20-1 to TRBJ2-7, with 9 positions matching TRBD1. The germline CDR1 and CDR2 sequences are DFQATT and SNEGSKA (reference sequence). Losses at the gene ends were 6 bases for V and 3 bases for J; bases not matched to a gene: 9. The CDR3 has 14 amino acids. CDR3 bases: TGCAGTGCCCTCAACCGGGACAGGGACTACGAGCAGTACTTC. Translated, it gives CSALNRDRDYEQYF.

The sample holds a few counts of this clonotype. V is TRBV6-5 and J is TRBJ2-2; D gene ambiguous. This CDR3 spans 15 amino acids. Germline values: CDR1 MNHEY, CDR2 SVGAGI. Trimming pared 2 bases from V and 2 bases from J, leaving 9 bases between. The CDR3 reads CASSYVLTNTGELFF. The CDR3 bases are TGTGCCAGCAGTTACGTACTGACCAACACCGGGGAGCTGTTTTTT.

This chain links TRBV28 with TRBJ1-2; D is unclear. Germline V gene sequence: CDR1 MDHEN, CDR2 SYDVKM. The CDR3 covers 13 residues. The germline V and J ends were trimmed by 5 bases and 3 bases, with 10 bases remaining between them. CDR3 amino acids: CASSPARYYGYTF. The CDR3 bases are TGTGCCAGCAGTCCCGCGAGGTACTATGGCTACACCTTC.

The genes are TRBV3-1 and TRBJ2-2; no clear D gene. The CDR3 has 14 amino acids. V gave up 1 base and J gave up 6 bases, with 9 bases separating them. Germline CDR1 reads LGHDT; CDR2 reads YNNKEL (reference sequence). CDR3 region: CASSQVQAAGELFF. CDR3 DNA sequence: TGTGCCAGCAGCCAAGTCCAGGCGGCCGGGGAGCTGTTTTTT.

CDR3 sequence: CASSSRDTPQPQHF. In DNA, the CDR3 is TGTGCCAGCAGCTCTCGGGACACCCCACAGCCCCAGCATTTT. The rearrangement links TRBV5-5 to TRBJ1-5; tentative D call: TRBD1 (6 bases). Germline values: CDR1 SGHKS, CDR2 YYEKEE (reference sequence). The CDR3 loop spans 14 amino acids. V was trimmed by 3 bases and J by 7 bases, leaving 14 bases between them.

V usage is TRBV3-1 and J usage is TRBJ2-3; 7 bases fit TRBD1. Trimming at V came to 3 bases and at J to 0 bases, leaving 9 bases not matched to a gene. Germline V gene lookup returns CDR1 LGHDT and CDR2 YNNKEL (reference sequence). CDR3 size: 17 residues. The CDR3 sequence: CASSHGSGTASTDTQYF. As DNA, the CDR3 is TGTGCCAGCAGCCACGGGTCGGGGACAGCTAGCACAGATACGCAGTATTTT.

This sequence joins TRBV15 and TRBJ2-1; D is possibly TRBD1 or TRBD2 (5 bases each). With 0 bases removed from V and 6 bases from J, the gap between germline ends came to 18 bases. Germline lookup yields CDR1 LNHNV and CDR2 YYDKDF (reference sequence). This CDR3 spans 17 amino acids. CDR3 bases: TGTGCCACCAGCAGAGATCTCGGGACGACAGTTCTCAATGAGCAGTTCTTC. This gives the protein CATSRDLGTTVLNEQFF.

The chain is built from TRBV27 and TRBJ2-3; no reliable D call. V was cut by 4 bases and J by 3 bases, with 11 bases left in between. The CDR3 runs to 14 residues. CDR1 is MNHEY and CDR2 is SMNVEV in the germline V gene (reference sequence). The CDR3 DNA sequence: TGTGCCAGCAGTTCCTTACTTGGAACAGATACGCAGTATTTT. This codes for CASSSLLGTDTQYF.

This clonotype turned up a few times. The chain employs TRBV29-1 and TRBJ2-5; D possibly matches TRBD1 or TRBD2 (7 bases each). CDR3 length: 16 amino acids. Germline-derived CDR1 and CDR2 are SQVTM and ANQGSEA. Trimming stripped 0 bases from V and 3 bases from J, with 17 bases between. The CDR3 reads CSVEDALQGGEETQYF. CDR3 nucleotide sequence: TGCAGCGTTGAAGATGCCCTGCAGGGGGGGGAAGAGACCCAGTACTTC.

The rearrangement uses TRBV7-2 and TRBJ1-5; no clear D gene. V was trimmed by 5 bases and J by 1 base, leaving 12 bases between them. There are 15 residues in the CDR3. Germline CDR1 is SGHTA and CDR2 is FQGNSA. The CDR3 spells CASSRGGGSNQPQHF. The CDR3 region has the DNA TGTGCCAGCAGCAGAGGAGGAGGGAGCAATCAGCCCCAGCATTTT.

This clonotype was detected a few times. The chain joins TRBV7-9 to TRBJ2-3; 8 positions agree with TRBD1. Unmatched junction bases numbered 3, after V lost 7 bases and J lost 0 bases. The CDR3 sequence is 14 residues long. The germline V gene encodes CDR1 SEHNR and CDR2 FQNEAQ (reference sequence). As DNA, the CDR3 is TGTGCCAGCAACCGACAGGGGAGCACAGATACGCAGTATTTT. It yields the protein CASNRQGSTDTQYF.

The V gene is TRBV29-1, the J gene TRBJ1-5; D unresolved. The V end was cut by 0 bases, the J end by 3 bases, with 12 bases between. Germline lookup yields CDR1 SQVTM and CDR2 ANQGSEA. The CDR3 contains 15 residues. The CDR3 sequence: CSVEDPEGANQPQHF. The CDR3 bases are TGCAGCGTTGAAGATCCTGAGGGTGCCAATCAGCCCCAGCATTTT.

This clonotype was recorded a few times. This chain links TRBV28 with TRBJ2-7; the match to TRBD1 covers 8 bases. Germline values: CDR1 MDHEN, CDR2 SYDVKM. With V trimmed by 5 bases and J by 5 bases, 8 bases remained unmatched. The CDR3 is 14 residues long. The CDR3: CASSDYRGWNEQYF. The CDR3 DNA is TGTGCCAGCAGTGACTACAGGGGGTGGAACGAGCAGTACTTC.

The chain employs TRBV18 and TRBJ1-5; 7 nucleotides align to TRBD1. The CDR3 has 16 residues. The J segment lost 5 bases and the V segment lost 1 base, leaving 8 bases of the junction unmatched. The V gene's germline CDR1 is KGHSH and CDR2 LQKENI. CDR3 in DNA: TGTGCCAGCTCACCACGGAAAGGGGGCGTCGATCAGCCCCAGCATTTT. This translates into CASSPRKGGVDQPQHF.

The chain carries TRBV10-2 and TRBJ1-2; weak D call: TRBD1 (5 bases). Germline-derived CDR1 and CDR2 are WSHSY and SAAADI. The CDR3 is 12 amino acids. Trimming stripped 7 bases from V and 4 bases from J, with 10 bases between. The DNA of the CDR3 is TGCGCCAGCACGACAGACAGCTATGGCTACACCTTC. Translating it yields CASTTDSYGYTF.

The chain uses TRBV10-3 and TRBJ2-5; unclear D gene. This CDR3 comprises 13 residues. Deletions cut 3 bases from V and 1 base from J, with 6 bases between. Germline V gene lookup returns CDR1 ENHRY and CDR2 SYGVKD. The CDR3, as DNA: TGTGCCATCAGTGACCAGCCCCAAGAGACCCAGTACTTC. It yields the protein CAISDQPQETQYF.

This clonotype was seen a handful of times. V gene TRBV4-1 combines with J gene TRBJ2-5, with 8 bases fitting TRBD2. The CDR3 sequence is 12 residues long. Germline V lookup: CDR1 MGHRA, CDR2 YSYEKL. Unmatched junction bases numbered 4, after V lost 8 bases and J lost 5 bases. DNA for the CDR3: TGCGCCAGCCGCTCGGGAGGGGAGACCCAGTACTTC. As protein: CASRSGGETQYF.

This chain joins TRBV7-2 and TRBJ2-5; 12 bases are shared with TRBD2. The CDR3 runs 16 residues. Germline V gene sequence: CDR1 SGHTA, CDR2 FQGNSA. Germline trimming cut 6 bases from V and 11 bases from J; bases unmatched to any gene: 16. CDR3: CASRSRTSGVRYEQYF. For the CDR3, the DNA is TGTGCCAGCAGATCAAGGACTAGCGGGGTACGATATGAGCAGTACTTC.

For the CDR3, the DNA is TGTGCCAGCAGCGCTTACAGTGGGGGTTCAGGAAACACCATATATTTT. Amino acid sequence: CASSAYSGGSGNTIYF. The genes are TRBV7-2 and TRBJ1-3; D is possibly TRBD1 (5 bases). This CDR3 is 16 amino acids long. Germline CDR1 reads SGHTA; CDR2 reads FQGNSA. The germline V and J ends were trimmed by 5 bases and 4 bases, with 18 bases remaining between them.

V usage is TRBV20-1 and J usage is TRBJ2-3; 8 nucleotides match TRBD2. The germline V gene has CDR1 DFQATT and CDR2 SNEGSKA (reference sequence). V gave up 3 bases and J gave up 2 bases; unmatched junction bases: 13. The CDR3 has 17 residues. The CDR3 DNA reads as TGCAGTGCTAGGCCGACTGGGCGGGGGGCATACACAGATACGCAGTATTTT. Translating gives CSARPTGRGAYTDTQYF.